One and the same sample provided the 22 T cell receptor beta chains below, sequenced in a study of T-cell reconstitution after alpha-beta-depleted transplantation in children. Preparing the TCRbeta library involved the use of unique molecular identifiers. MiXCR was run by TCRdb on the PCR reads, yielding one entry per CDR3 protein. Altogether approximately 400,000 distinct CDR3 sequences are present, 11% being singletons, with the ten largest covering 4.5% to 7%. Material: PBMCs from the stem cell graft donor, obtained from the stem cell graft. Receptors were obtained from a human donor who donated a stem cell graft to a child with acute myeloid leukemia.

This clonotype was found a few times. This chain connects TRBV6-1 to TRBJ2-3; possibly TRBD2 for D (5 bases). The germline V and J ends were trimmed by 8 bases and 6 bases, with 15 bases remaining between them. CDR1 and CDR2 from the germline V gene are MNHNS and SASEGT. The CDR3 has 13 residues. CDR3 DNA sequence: TGTGCCAGCCGCCGGGATAGCATCGATACGCAGTATTTT. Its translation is CASRRDSIDTQYF.

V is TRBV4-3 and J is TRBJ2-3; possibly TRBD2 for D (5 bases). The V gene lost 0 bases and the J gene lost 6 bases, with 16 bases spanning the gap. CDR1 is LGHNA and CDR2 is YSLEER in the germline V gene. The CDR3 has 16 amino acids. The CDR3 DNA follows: TGCGCCAGCAGCCAAGATTACGAGTCGAGGGCGGATACGCAGTATTTT. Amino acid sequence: CASSQDYESRADTQYF.

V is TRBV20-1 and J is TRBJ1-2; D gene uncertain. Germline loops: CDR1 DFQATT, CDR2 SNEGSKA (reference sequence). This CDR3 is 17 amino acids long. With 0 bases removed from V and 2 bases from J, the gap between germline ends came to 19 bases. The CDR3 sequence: CSARDVVGGHVNYGYTF. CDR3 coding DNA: TGCAGTGCTAGAGATGTTGTGGGTGGGCATGTCAACTATGGCTACACCTTC.

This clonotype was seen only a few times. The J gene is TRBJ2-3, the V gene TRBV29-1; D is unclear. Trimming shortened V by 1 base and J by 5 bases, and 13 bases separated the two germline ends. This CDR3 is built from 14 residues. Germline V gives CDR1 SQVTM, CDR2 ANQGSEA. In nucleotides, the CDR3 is TGCAGCGTTGAAGTCCTGGGATTTAGAGATACGCAGTATTTT. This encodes CSVEVLGFRDTQYF.

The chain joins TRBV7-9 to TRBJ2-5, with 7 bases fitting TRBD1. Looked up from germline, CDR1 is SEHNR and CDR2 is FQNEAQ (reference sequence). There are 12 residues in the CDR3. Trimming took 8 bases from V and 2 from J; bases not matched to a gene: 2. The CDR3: CASEGQQETQYF. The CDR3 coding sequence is TGTGCCAGCGAGGGACAGCAAGAGACCCAGTACTTC.

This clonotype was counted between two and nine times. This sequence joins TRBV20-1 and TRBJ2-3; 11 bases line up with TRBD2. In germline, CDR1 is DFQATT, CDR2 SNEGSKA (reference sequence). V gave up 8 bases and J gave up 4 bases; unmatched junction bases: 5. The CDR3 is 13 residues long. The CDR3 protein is CSPLAGVADTQYF. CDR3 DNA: TGCAGTCCACTAGCGGGGGTCGCAGATACGCAGTATTTT.

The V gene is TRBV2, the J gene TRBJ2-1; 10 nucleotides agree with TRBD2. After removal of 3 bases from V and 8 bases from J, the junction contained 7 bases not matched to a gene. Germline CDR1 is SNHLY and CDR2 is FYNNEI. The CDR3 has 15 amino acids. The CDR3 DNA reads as TGTGCCAGCAGTGAGTTGGCTAGCGGGAGTCATGAGCAGTTCTTC. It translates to CASSELASGSHEQFF.

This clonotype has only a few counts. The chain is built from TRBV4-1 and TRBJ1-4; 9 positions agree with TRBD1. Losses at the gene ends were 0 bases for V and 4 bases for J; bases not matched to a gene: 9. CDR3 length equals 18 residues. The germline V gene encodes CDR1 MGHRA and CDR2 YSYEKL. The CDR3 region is CASSQDPNRGQSNEKLFF. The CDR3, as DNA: TGCGCCAGCAGCCAAGACCCTAACAGGGGGCAAAGTAATGAAAAACTGTTTTTT.

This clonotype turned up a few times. The CDR3 loop is CSARARHSGANVLTF. The CDR3 coding sequence is TGCAGTGCTAGAGCGCGGCATTCTGGGGCCAACGTCCTGACTTTC. The chain carries TRBV20-1 and TRBJ2-6; no clear D. V lost 1 base to trimming and J lost 1 base, with 8 bases between them. This CDR3 comprises 15 residues. Per the germline V gene, CDR1 is DFQATT and CDR2 is SNEGSKA (reference sequence).

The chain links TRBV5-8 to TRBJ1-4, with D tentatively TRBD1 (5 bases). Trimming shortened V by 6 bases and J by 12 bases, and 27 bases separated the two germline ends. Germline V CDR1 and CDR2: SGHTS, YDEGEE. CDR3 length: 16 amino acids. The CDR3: CASTQGPGQPVGELFF. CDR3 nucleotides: TGTGCCAGCACCCAAGGGCCTGGCCAGCCGGTGGGGGAACTGTTTTTT.

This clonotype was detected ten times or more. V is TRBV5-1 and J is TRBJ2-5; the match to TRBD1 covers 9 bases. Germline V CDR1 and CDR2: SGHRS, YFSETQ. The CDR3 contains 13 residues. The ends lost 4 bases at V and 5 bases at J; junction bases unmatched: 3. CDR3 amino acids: CASSGQGWETQYF. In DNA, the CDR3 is TGCGCCAGCAGCGGACAGGGGTGGGAGACCCAGTACTTC.

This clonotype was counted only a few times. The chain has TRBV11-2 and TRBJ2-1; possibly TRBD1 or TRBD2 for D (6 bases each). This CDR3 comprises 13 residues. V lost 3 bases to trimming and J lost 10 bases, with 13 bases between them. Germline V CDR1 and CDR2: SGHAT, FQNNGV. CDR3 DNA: TGTGCCAGCAGCTTCATTTTAGGGGGGGAGCAGTTCTTC. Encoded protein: CASSFILGGEQFF.

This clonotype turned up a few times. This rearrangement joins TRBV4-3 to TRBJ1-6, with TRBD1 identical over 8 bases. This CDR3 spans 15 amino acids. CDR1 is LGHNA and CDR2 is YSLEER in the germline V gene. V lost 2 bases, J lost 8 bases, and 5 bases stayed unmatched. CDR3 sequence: CASSQHGQGDSPLHF. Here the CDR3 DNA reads TGCGCCAGCAGCCAACATGGACAGGGCGATTCACCCCTCCACTTT.

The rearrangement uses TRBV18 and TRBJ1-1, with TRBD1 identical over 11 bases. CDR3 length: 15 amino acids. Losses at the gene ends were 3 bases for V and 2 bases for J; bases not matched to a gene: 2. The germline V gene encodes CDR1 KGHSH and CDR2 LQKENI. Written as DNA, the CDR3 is TGTGCCAGCTCACCGGACAGGGGGCACAACACTGAAGCTTTCTTT. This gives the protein CASSPDRGHNTEAFF.

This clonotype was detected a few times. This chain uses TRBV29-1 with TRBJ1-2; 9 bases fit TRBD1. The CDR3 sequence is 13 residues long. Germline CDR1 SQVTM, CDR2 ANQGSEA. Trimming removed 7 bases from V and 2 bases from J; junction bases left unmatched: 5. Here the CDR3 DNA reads TGCAGCGCCCCCGACAGGGGGAACTATGGCTACACCTTC. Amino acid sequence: CSAPDRGNYGYTF.

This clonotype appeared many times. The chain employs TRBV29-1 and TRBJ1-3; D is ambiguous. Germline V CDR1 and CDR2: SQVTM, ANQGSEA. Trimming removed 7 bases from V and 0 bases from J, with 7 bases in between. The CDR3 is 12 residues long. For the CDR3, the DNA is TGCAGCGCCGTTACCTCTGGAAACACCATATATTTT. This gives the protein CSAVTSGNTIYF.

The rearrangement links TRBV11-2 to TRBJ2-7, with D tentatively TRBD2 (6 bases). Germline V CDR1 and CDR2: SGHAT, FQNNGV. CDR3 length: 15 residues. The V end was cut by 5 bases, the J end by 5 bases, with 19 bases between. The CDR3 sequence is CASSASPAGSNEQYF. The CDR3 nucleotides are TGTGCCAGCAGCGCCAGCCCTGCGGGGAGCAACGAGCAGTACTTC. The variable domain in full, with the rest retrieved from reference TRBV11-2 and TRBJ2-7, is EAGVAQSPRYKIIEKRQSVAFWCNPISGHATLYWYQQILGQGPKLLIQFQNNGVVDDSQLPKDRFSAERLKGVDSTLKIQPAKLEDSAVYLCASSASPAGSNEQYFGPGTRLTVT.

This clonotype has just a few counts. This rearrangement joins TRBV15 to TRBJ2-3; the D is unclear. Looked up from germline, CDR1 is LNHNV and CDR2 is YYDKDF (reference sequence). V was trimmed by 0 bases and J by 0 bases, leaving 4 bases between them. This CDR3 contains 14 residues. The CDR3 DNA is TGTGCCACCAGCAGAGAGGGGAGCACAGATACGCAGTATTTT. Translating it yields CATSREGSTDTQYF.

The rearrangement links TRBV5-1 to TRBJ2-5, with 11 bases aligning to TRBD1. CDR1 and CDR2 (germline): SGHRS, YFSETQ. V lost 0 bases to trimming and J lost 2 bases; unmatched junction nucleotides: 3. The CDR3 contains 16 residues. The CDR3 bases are TGCGCCAGCAGCTTGGGGACAGGGGGCCATCAAGAGACCCAGTACTTC. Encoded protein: CASSLGTGGHQETQYF.

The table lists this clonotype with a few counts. CDR3 amino acids: CASSGTTTVSVYGYTF. In DNA, the CDR3 is TGTGCCAGCAGCGGGACGACAACGGTCTCAGTCTATGGCTACACCTTC. The chain couples TRBV12-3 or TRBV12-4 to TRBJ1-2, with D tentatively TRBD1 (5 bases). V shed 6 bases and J shed 4 bases, with 21 bases lying between them. This CDR3 spans 16 amino acids.

The CDR3 nucleotides are TGTGCCAGCAGTTCGCCGGGACTAGGGGTCGAGCAGTACTTC. It yields the protein CASSSPGLGVEQYF. This chain uses TRBV27 with TRBJ2-7, with 8 bases aligning to TRBD2. Trimming at V came to 4 bases and at J to 6 bases, leaving 8 bases not matched to a gene. Per the germline V gene, CDR1 is MNHEY and CDR2 is SMNVEV (reference sequence). This CDR3 comprises 14 residues.

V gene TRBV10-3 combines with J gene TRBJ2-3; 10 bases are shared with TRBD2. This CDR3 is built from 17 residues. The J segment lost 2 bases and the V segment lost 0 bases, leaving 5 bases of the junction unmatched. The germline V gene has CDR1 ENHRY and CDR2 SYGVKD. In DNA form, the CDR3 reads TGTGCCATCAGTGAGTCGTTGACTAGCGGGTCCACAGATACGCAGTATTTT. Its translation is CAISESLTSGSTDTQYF.